This TCR beta chain was recorded in a study of T-cell reconstitution after alpha-beta-depleted transplantation in children. Study-wide findings and caveats: By about two months after transplant, alpha-beta T cells reportedly arose from several hundred graft clones that had expanded. Some patients showed high day-60 TCRbeta diversity, which derived from surviving recipient T cells and thymic progenitors.

This clonotype was counted many times. As yet, its antigen is unknown. As it was prepared, the TCRbeta library received unique molecular identifiers. TCRdb used MiXCR to reprocess the PCR reads, holding one entry per CDR3 protein. The data show 500,000 to 750,000 distinct CDR3 sequences, with under 15% seen just once and over 2% held by the top ten. Trimming pared 3 bases from V and 4 bases from J, leaving 10 bases between. The germline V gene has CDR1 DFQATT and CDR2 SNEGSKA (reference sequence). The CDR3 covers 12 residues. The specimen comprised PBMCs, mostly from graft donor cells, sampled 360 days after TCRalphabeta/CD19-depleted stem cell transplant. This clonotype was sampled from a male patient under 18 who had a stem cell transplant for acute myeloid leukemia, so the T cells may come from the graft donor. The J gene is TRBJ2-7, the V gene TRBV20-1; D possibly matches TRBD1 or TRBD2 (5 bases each). The CDR3 DNA follows: TGCAGTGCTAGTAGGGGCGGGTACGAGCAGTACTTC. Protein sequence: CSASRGGYEQYF.